The 5 T cell receptor beta chains presented below share a single source sample, sequenced in a study of cytotoxic CD8 clonotypes in ibrutinib-treated CLL. Using immunoSEQ multiplex PCR, the repertoire was profiled, and TCRdb retains in-frame clones only, with some absent. The data contain 100,000 to 150,000 clones, over 75% of them singletons. Sequenced here: PBMCs, sampled after 24 months of ibrutinib treatment. The receptors shown here come from a human donor with chronic lymphocytic leukemia.

The chain is built from TRBV6-5 and TRBJ1-6; 7 positions agree with TRBD1. The CDR3 spans 15 residues. V shed 4 bases and J 8 bases; nucleotides not matched to a gene: 8. Looked up from germline, CDR1 is MNHEY and CDR2 is SVGAGI. This chain's CDR3 is CASSFTGTVDSPLHF. The CDR3 nucleotides read TGTGCCAGCAGTTTCACCGGGACAGTGGATTCACCCCTCCACTTT.

This chain joins TRBV20-1 and TRBJ1-3, with D unclear. Germline V gene data show CDR1 as DFQATT and CDR2 as SNEGSKA (reference sequence). The V gene lost 0 bases and the J gene lost 12 bases, with 9 bases spanning the gap. This CDR3 spans 11 amino acids. The CDR3 loop is CSARDQHIIYF. CDR3 bases: TGCAGTGCTAGAGATCAACACATCATATATTTT.

This clone appeared a few times. The CDR3 DNA is TGTGCCAGCAGCCAACCGGCAGGGGGCGGGAGGGACACTGAAGCTTTCTTT. Protein product: CASSQPAGGGRDTEAFF. This rearrangement joins TRBV7-9 to TRBJ1-1; 8 nucleotides match TRBD1. Per germline, CDR1 SEHNR and CDR2 FQNEAQ (reference sequence). The CDR3 is made up of 17 amino acids. The V and J ends lost 5 bases and 3 bases, in that order; junction bases with no gene match: 14.

The rearrangement links TRBV4-3 to TRBJ2-7; 10 bases align to TRBD2. CDR3 length: 17 amino acids. Germline CDR1 reads LGHNA; CDR2 reads YSLEER. V lost 0 bases and J lost 6; bases outside the gene matches: 11. The CDR3 reads CASSQDYSLAGAPEQYF. As DNA, the CDR3 is TGCGCCAGCAGCCAAGATTATAGCCTAGCGGGAGCCCCCGAGCAGTACTTC.

The chain is built from TRBV4-1 and TRBJ1-3; no clear D gene. CDR1 and CDR2 from the germline V gene are MGHRA and YSYEKL. The CDR3 extends over 15 amino acids. V was pared by 2 bases and J by 0 bases, with 8 bases between. Here the CDR3 reads CASSQPTASGNTIYF. The CDR3 bases are TGCGCCAGCAGCCAACCTACAGCCTCTGGAAACACCATATATTTT.